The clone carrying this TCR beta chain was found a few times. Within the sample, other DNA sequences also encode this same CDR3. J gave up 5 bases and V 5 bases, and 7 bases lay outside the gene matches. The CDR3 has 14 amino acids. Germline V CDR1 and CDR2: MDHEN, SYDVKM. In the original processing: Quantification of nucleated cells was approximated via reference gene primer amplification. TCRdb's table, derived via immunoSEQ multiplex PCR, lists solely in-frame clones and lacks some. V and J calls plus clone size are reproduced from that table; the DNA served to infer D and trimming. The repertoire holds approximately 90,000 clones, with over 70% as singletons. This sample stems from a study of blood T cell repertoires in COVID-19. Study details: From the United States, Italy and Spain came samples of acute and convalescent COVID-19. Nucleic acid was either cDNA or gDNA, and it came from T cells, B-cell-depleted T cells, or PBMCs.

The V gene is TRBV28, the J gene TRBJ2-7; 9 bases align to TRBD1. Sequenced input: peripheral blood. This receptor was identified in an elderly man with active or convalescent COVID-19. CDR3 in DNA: TGTGCCAGCAGTCCCCCGGACAGGGGTGACGAGCAGTACTTC. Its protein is CASSPPDRGDEQYF.